In this sample, the clone carrying this TCR beta chain turned up once. Its target is not known. The record originates from a study of OX40 agonist ivuxolimab in advanced cancers. As for the study in general: An agonistic human IgG2 monoclonal antibody against OX40 (CD134) was given. Dose-escalation cases comprised hepatocellular carcinoma, melanoma, renal cell or head and neck cancer.

Study results and limitations: The study found that CD8+ T cells averaged more expanded clones than CD4+.

On cycle 4 day 1 and cycle 7 day 1, as well as at baseline, blood was sampled. Per the germline V gene, CDR1 is SGDLS and CDR2 is YYNGEE. Germline trimming cut 3 bases from V and 0 bases from J; bases unmatched to any gene: 14. The CDR3 contains 19 residues. Clones were read by immunoSEQ multiplex PCR, and TCRdb kept only the in-frame ones, dropping some. The data show tens of thousands of clones, with about 83% seen just once and approximately 4.5% held by the top ten. V and J are TRBV9 and TRBJ2-3; TRBD2 agrees at 9 bases. The origin of this receptor is an adult with an advanced solid tumor such as melanoma, head and neck, liver or kidney cancer. Sequencing used CD4+ or CD8+ T cells sorted from blood, obtained in a trial of the OX40 agonist ivuxolimab. The CDR3 DNA reads as TGTGCCAGCAGCGGCCTGAGCGGGAGGAGATATATTAGCACAGATACGCAGTATTTT. Its protein product is CASSGLSGRRYISTDTQYF.